These 2 T cell receptor beta chains share one sample of origin, sequenced in a study of blood T cell dynamics during melanoma immunotherapy. Sample time point: pre-treatment baseline. Here immunoSEQ multiplex PCR was the method, and the copy in TCRdb shows in-frame clones only, minus some. Of tens of thousands of clones listed, around nine tenths were seen once; the top ten hold approximately 4.6%. This specimen consisted of blood, obtained from a patient treated with checkpoint blockade. The receptors shown here come from a human donor with melanoma.

The chain carries TRBV2 and TRBJ2-4; D possibly corresponds to TRBD1 (6 bases). The CDR3 has 15 amino acids. V was pared by 7 bases and J by 2 bases, with 15 bases between. The germline V gene has CDR1 SNHLY and CDR2 FYNNEI. The CDR3 protein is CASNDPDSSKNIQYF. The CDR3 bases are TGTGCCAGCAATGACCCGGACAGCTCCAAAAACATTCAGTACTTC.

The chain links TRBV5-4 to TRBJ2-7; tentatively, D is TRBD2 (6 bases). This CDR3 has 18 amino acids. The germline V and J ends were trimmed by 0 bases and 2 bases, with 21 bases remaining between them. Germline V CDR1 and CDR2: SGHNT, YYREEE (reference sequence). DNA for the CDR3: TGTGCCAGCAGCTTGGGTCTTGCGGGGAGCGGGTCCCCCTACGAGCAGTACTTC. This encodes CASSLGLAGSGSPYEQYF.